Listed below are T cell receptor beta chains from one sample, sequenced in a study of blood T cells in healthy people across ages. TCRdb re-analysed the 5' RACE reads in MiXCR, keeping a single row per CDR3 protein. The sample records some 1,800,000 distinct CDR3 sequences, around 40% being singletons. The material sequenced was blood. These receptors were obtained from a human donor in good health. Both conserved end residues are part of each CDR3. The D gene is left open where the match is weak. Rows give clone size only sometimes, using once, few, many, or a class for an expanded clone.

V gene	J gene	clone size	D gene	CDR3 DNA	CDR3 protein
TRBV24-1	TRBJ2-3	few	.	TGTGCCACCAGTGATCCCTATCCTAAGGCGGGGATCCCCGCAGATACGCAGTATTTT	CATSDPYPKAGIPADTQYF
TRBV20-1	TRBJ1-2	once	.	TGCAGTGCTAGAGATAGGGTGGCTGGGAGGGGCTACACCTTC	CSARDRVAGRGYTF
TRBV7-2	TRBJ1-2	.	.	TGTGCCAGCAGCAGACCAGGGAACTATGGCTACACCTTC	CASSRPGNYGYTF
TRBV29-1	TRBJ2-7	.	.	TGCAGCGTTGCCTGGGGGTCCTACGAGCAGTACTTC	CSVAWGSYEQYF
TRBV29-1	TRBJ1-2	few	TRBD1	TGCAGCGTTGAAATACAGGGGGCTAACTATGGCTACACCTTC	CSVEIQGANYGYTF
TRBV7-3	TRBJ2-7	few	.	TGTGCCAGCAGCTTACTGGGGGAGGTCGCCTACGAGCAGTACTTC	CASSLLGEVAYEQYF
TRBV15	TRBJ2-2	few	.	TGTGCCACCAGCAGAGACTACAGCACCGGGGAGCTGTTTTTT	CATSRDYSTGELFF
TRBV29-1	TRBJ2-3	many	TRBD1	TGCAGCGTCTTTCCAGGGGGAGATACGCAGTATTTT	CSVFPGGDTQYF
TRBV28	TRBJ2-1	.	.	TGTGCCACCCAACTAGTTGTGAATGAGCAGTTCTTC	CATQLVVNEQFF
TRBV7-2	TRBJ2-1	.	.	TGTGCCAGCAGCCCCCCCATGGGGCGGGGGCCCCTCTACAATAAGCAGTTCTTC	CASSPPMGRGPLYNKQFF
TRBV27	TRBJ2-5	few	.	TGTGCCAGCAGTTTCGTGGGGGGGGCTCCTGAGTGGACCCAGTACTTC	CASSFVGGAPEWTQYF
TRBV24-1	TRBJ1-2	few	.	TGTGCCACCAGTGAGCCGGGACATAACTATGGCTACACCTTC	CATSEPGHNYGYTF
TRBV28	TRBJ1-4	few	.	TGTGCCAGTAGTTTATTGCAGGGGTTCGATGAAAAACTGTTTTTT	CASSLLQGFDEKLFF
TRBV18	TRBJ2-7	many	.	TGTGCCAGCTCTCCCGCAGGTTCGACCTACGAGCAGTACTTC	CASSPAGSTYEQYF
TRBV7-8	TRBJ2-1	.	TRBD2	TGTGCCAGCAGCCAAGGGCGAGGGACTAGCGGGGGGACCTACAATGAGCAGTTCTTC	CASSQGRGTSGGTYNEQFF
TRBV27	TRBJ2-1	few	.	TGTGCCAGCAGGAGACCCGGGGGTTCTGAGCAGTTCTTC	CASRRPGGSEQFF
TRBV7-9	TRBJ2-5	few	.	TGTGCCAGCAGCTTAGCGTATACGGGGCCTCAAGAGACCCAGTACTTC	CASSLAYTGPQETQYF
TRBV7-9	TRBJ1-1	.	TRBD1	TGTGCCAGCAGCTTCCCCAGGGGGGGGGCGAGCACTGAAGCTTTCTTT	CASSFPRGGASTEAFF
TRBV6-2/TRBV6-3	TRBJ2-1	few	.	TGTGCCAGCAGTTACTTCGGGGGCAGAAATGAGCAGTTCTTC	CASSYFGGRNEQFF
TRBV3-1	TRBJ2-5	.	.	TGTGCCAGCAGCCATGACCTAGGAACCCAGTACTTC	CASSHDLGTQYF
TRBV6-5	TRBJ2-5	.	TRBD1	TGTGCCAGCAAGAATATAGGACAGGGTGGAGAGACCCAGTACTTC	CASKNIGQGGETQYF
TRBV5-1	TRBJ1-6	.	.	TGCGCCAGCAGCTCCGGCAGAACGAGCTCCTATAATTCACCCCTCCACTTT	CASSSGRTSSYNSPLHF
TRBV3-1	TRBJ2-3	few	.	TGTGCCAGCAGCGAAGTCACAGATACGCAGTATTTT	CASSEVTDTQYF
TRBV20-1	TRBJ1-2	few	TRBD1	TGCAGTGCTAGAGGGACAGGGCTTCTTTATGGCTACACCTTC	CSARGTGLLYGYTF
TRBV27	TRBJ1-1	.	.	TGTGCCAGCAGTTTATACGAAGGCGCACCCCTCGTTGAAGCTTTCTTT	CASSLYEGAPLVEAFF
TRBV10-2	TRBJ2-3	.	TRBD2	TGCGCCAGCAGGGCGGATGCGGGGGGGCCAACAGATACGCAGTATTTT	CASRADAGGPTDTQYF
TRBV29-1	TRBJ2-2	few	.	TGCAGCGCCTTGACGGGTAGAGGCACCGGGGAGCTGTTTTTT	CSALTGRGTGELFF
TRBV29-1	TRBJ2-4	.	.	TGCAGCGTTGGGACAGAGAAAAACATTCAGTACTTC	CSVGTEKNIQYF
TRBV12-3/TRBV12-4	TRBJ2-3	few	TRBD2	TGTGCCAGCAGTTTTACGGGGGGGTTGGATACGCAGTATTTT	CASSFTGGLDTQYF
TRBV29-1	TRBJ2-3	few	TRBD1	TGCAGCGTTACCACAGGGGGAGATACGCAGTATTTT	CSVTTGGDTQYF
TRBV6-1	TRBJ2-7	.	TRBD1	TGTGCCAGCAGTGCCACCTCGTTCGGGACAGGGGGCTCCGAGCAGTACTTC	CASSATSFGTGGSEQYF
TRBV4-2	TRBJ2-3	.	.	TGTGCCAGCAGCCAAGAAGGAGGTGACCAATTCACAGATACGCAGTATTTT	CASSQEGGDQFTDTQYF
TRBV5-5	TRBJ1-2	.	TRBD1	TGTGCCAGCAGCTTGGTGGGACAGGGGGTCTATGGCTACACCTTC	CASSLVGQGVYGYTF
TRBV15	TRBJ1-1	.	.	TGTGCCACCTCCAGAGGTGGAGGGTTGGGCACTGAAGCTTTCTTT	CATSRGGGLGTEAFF
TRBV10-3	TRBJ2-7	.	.	TGTGCCACCTTAAACAGGGAGGTTGGCTACGAGCAGTACTTC	CATLNREVGYEQYF
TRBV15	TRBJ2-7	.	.	TGTGCCACCAGCAGAGCAAGCATGCGGGGACCACACTACGAGCAGTACTTC	CATSRASMRGPHYEQYF
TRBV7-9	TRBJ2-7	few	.	TGTGCCAGCAGCCCAGACTCGTTTGCCTACGAGCAGTACTTC	CASSPDSFAYEQYF
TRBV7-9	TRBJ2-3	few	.	TGTGCCAGCAGCTTAGCACTCATCCATAGCACAGATACGCAGTATTTT	CASSLALIHSTDTQYF
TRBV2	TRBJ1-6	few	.	TGTGCCAGCAGGGCGGCAGGTGGGAATTCACCCCTCCACTTT	CASRAAGGNSPLHF
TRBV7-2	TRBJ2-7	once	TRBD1	TGTGCCAGCAGCTTAGGAGGTAGAAGGGACAGGGGTCTGGGAGAGCAGTACTTC	CASSLGGRRDRGLGEQYF
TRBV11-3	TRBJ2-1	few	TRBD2	TGTGCCAGCAGCTTCTTGGCAGGGTCGGGGGGGCAGTTCTTC	CASSFLAGSGGQFF
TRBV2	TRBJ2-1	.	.	TGTGCCAGCAGTGGGGAAGATGAGCAGTTCTTC	CASSGEDEQFF
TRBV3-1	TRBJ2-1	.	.	TGTGCCAGCAGCCAATACCCCGGGGTAGCGGACAATGAGCAGTTCTTC	CASSQYPGVADNEQFF